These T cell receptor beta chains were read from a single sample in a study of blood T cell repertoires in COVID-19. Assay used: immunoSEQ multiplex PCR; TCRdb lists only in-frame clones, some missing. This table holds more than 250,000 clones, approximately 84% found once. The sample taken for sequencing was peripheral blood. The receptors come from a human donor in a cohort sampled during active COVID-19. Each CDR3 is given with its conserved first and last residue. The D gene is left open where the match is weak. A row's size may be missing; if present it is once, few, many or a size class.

cdr3_nt: TGTGCCAGCAGCGTCTCCGGGAGCCTAGAGAGGGATGAAAAACTGTTTTTT
cdr3_aa: CASSVSGSLERDEKLFF
clone_size: NA
d_call: NA
v_call: TRBV9
j_call: TRBJ1-4

cdr3_nt: TGCGCCAGCAGCTTGGATTACAATCAGCCCCAGCATTTT
cdr3_aa: CASSLDYNQPQHF
clone_size: few
d_call: NA
v_call: TRBV5-1
j_call: TRBJ1-5

cdr3_nt: TGTGCCAGCAGTTACTCGGGCGGGGGGACCTACGAGCAGTACTTC
cdr3_aa: CASSYSGGGTYEQYF
clone_size: NA
d_call: TRBD2
v_call: TRBV6-6
j_call: TRBJ2-7

cdr3_nt: TGCGCCAGCAGTGACGGTCCCGCGAACACCGGGGAGCTGTTTTTT
cdr3_aa: CASSDGPANTGELFF
clone_size: NA
d_call: NA
v_call: TRBV10-2
j_call: TRBJ2-2

cdr3_nt: TGTGCCAGCAGTCCGCCAACAGGGGGAAACACCATATATTTT
cdr3_aa: CASSPPTGGNTIYF
clone_size: NA
d_call: NA
v_call: TRBV28
j_call: TRBJ1-3

cdr3_nt: TGTGCCAGCAGCCAGATACTTAGGACTGAGCCCCTCCACTTT
cdr3_aa: CASSQILRTEPLHF
clone_size: NA
d_call: NA
v_call: TRBV3-1/TRBV3-2
j_call: TRBJ1-6

cdr3_nt: TGTGCCAGCAGTTTACGGACAGGCGGTGGGGTTCAGTACTTC
cdr3_aa: CASSLRTGGGVQYF
clone_size: NA
d_call: TRBD1
v_call: TRBV27
j_call: TRBJ2-4

cdr3_nt: TGTGCCAGCAGACCACCGGGATCAGCTGATACGCAGTATTTT
cdr3_aa: CASRPPGSADTQYF
clone_size: NA
d_call: NA
v_call: TRBV6-5
j_call: TRBJ2-3

cdr3_nt: TGTGCCAGCGGACACAGGGATCAAGAGACCCAGTACTTC
cdr3_aa: CASGHRDQETQYF
clone_size: NA
d_call: NA
v_call: TRBV28
j_call: TRBJ2-5

cdr3_nt: TGTGCCAGCAGCCTGACTAGCGGGGGGGCCGGGGAGACCCAGTACTTC
cdr3_aa: CASSLTSGGAGETQYF
clone_size: NA
d_call: TRBD2
v_call: TRBV3-1/TRBV3-2
j_call: TRBJ2-5

cdr3_nt: TGTGCCAGCTCACCACAACTAGCGTCTCAGGGGAACGAGCAGTACTTC
cdr3_aa: CASSPQLASQGNEQYF
clone_size: NA
d_call: NA
v_call: TRBV18
j_call: TRBJ2-7

cdr3_nt: TGTGCCAGCAGTAAAGGACAGTACAATGAGCAGTTCTTC
cdr3_aa: CASSKGQYNEQFF
clone_size: NA
d_call: NA
v_call: TRBV6-2/TRBV6-3
j_call: TRBJ2-1

cdr3_nt: TGTGCCAGCAGCTTAAGTGAGGGGACCCAGTACTTC
cdr3_aa: CASSLSEGTQYF
clone_size: once
d_call: NA
v_call: TRBV11-3
j_call: TRBJ2-5

cdr3_nt: TGCGCCAGCAGTGAAGAAGGGGACAGGGGACAAGAGACCCAGTACTTC
cdr3_aa: CASSEEGDRGQETQYF
clone_size: NA
d_call: TRBD1
v_call: TRBV10-1
j_call: TRBJ2-5

cdr3_nt: TGTGCCAGCAGTCCCTATGGACAGGCAAAGCAAGAGACCCAGTACTTC
cdr3_aa: CASSPYGQAKQETQYF
clone_size: NA
d_call: TRBD1
v_call: TRBV28
j_call: TRBJ2-5

cdr3_nt: TGTGCCAGCAGCTCCAGGGCTATGGGGTCCTACGAGCAGTACTTC
cdr3_aa: CASSSRAMGSYEQYF
clone_size: NA
d_call: NA
v_call: TRBV11-3
j_call: TRBJ2-7

cdr3_nt: TGTGCCAGCAGCGTGGGGGCAGTGGGTGGAAACACCATATATTTT
cdr3_aa: CASSVGAVGGNTIYF
clone_size: NA
d_call: NA
v_call: TRBV9
j_call: TRBJ1-3

cdr3_nt: TGCGCCAGCAGCACCATCCCGACTAACTCTGGAAACACCATATATTTT
cdr3_aa: CASSTIPTNSGNTIYF
clone_size: NA
d_call: NA
v_call: TRBV5-1
j_call: TRBJ1-3

cdr3_nt: TGTGCCAGCAGTGACAGGGGGCTGGGGGCCCTCCACTTT
cdr3_aa: CASSDRGLGALHF
clone_size: NA
d_call: TRBD1
v_call: TRBV11-2
j_call: TRBJ1-6

cdr3_nt: TGTGCCAGCAGTTACCGTTCAGGGACTTCTTACACCATATATTTT
cdr3_aa: CASSYRSGTSYTIYF
clone_size: few
d_call: NA
v_call: TRBV6-5
j_call: TRBJ1-3

cdr3_nt: TGTGCCAGCACGCTCAGGCAGGGGTTGAACAATGAGCAGTTCTTC
cdr3_aa: CASTLRQGLNNEQFF
clone_size: NA
d_call: NA
v_call: TRBV27
j_call: TRBJ2-1

cdr3_nt: TGTGCCAGCAGCTTAAATGTGGGGCTCGGTCAGCCCCAGCATTTT
cdr3_aa: CASSLNVGLGQPQHF
clone_size: NA
d_call: NA
v_call: TRBV7-2
j_call: TRBJ1-5

cdr3_nt: TGCGCCAGCAAAGGGGTCATTAGCTCCTACGAGCAGTACTTC
cdr3_aa: CASKGVISSYEQYF
clone_size: NA
d_call: NA
v_call: TRBV5-1
j_call: TRBJ2-7

cdr3_nt: TGTGCCAGCAGTTACGGGGGGACGGAGGCTTTCTTT
cdr3_aa: CASSYGGTEAFF
clone_size: NA
d_call: NA
v_call: TRBV6-5
j_call: TRBJ1-1

cdr3_nt: TGTGCCAGCAGCTACCGGGAGAGGGGCTACGAGCAGTACTTC
cdr3_aa: CASSYRERGYEQYF
clone_size: NA
d_call: NA
v_call: TRBV6-5
j_call: TRBJ2-7

cdr3_nt: TGTGCCAGTAGCCAGCACAGGCCACCCTACGAGCAGTACTTC
cdr3_aa: CASSQHRPPYEQYF
clone_size: NA
d_call: NA
v_call: TRBV19
j_call: TRBJ2-7

cdr3_nt: TGTGCCAGCAGCTTAGGTGGGGGGTCGGGACAGCCCCAGCATTTT
cdr3_aa: CASSLGGGSGQPQHF
clone_size: NA
d_call: NA
v_call: TRBV13
j_call: TRBJ1-5

cdr3_nt: TGTGCCAGCGCCCGGGGCGGGGAGGAGTACAATGAGCAGTTCTTC
cdr3_aa: CASARGGEEYNEQFF
clone_size: few
d_call: NA
v_call: TRBV5-4
j_call: TRBJ2-1

cdr3_nt: TGTGCCAGCAGCCAAGTGGGGGGAGAGACCCAGTACTTC
cdr3_aa: CASSQVGGETQYF
clone_size: NA
d_call: NA
v_call: TRBV3-1/TRBV3-2
j_call: TRBJ2-5

cdr3_nt: TGCGCCAGCAGCAGGGGGACGCGGGACGAGCAGTACTTC
cdr3_aa: CASSRGTRDEQYF
clone_size: few
d_call: NA
v_call: TRBV5-1
j_call: TRBJ2-7

cdr3_nt: TGTGCCAGCAGCGCCGGACACCCCTATGGCTACACCTTC
cdr3_aa: CASSAGHPYGYTF
clone_size: NA
d_call: NA
v_call: TRBV21-1
j_call: TRBJ1-2

cdr3_nt: TGTGCCAGTAGTATCCAGCGGGGAGGGGGCGAGCAGTACTTC
cdr3_aa: CASSIQRGGGEQYF
clone_size: NA
d_call: NA
v_call: TRBV19
j_call: TRBJ2-7

cdr3_nt: TGTGCCACCAGCAGAGATCCGGGGGGCGGCTACGAGCAGTACTTC
cdr3_aa: CATSRDPGGGYEQYF
clone_size: NA
d_call: NA
v_call: TRBV15
j_call: TRBJ2-7

cdr3_nt: TGTGCCAGCTCACGACAGGGGGCCTACGAGCAGTACTTC
cdr3_aa: CASSRQGAYEQYF
clone_size: NA
d_call: TRBD1
v_call: TRBV18
j_call: TRBJ2-7

cdr3_nt: TGCGCCAGCAGCCGACAGGGGATGAACACTGAAGCTTTCTTT
cdr3_aa: CASSRQGMNTEAFF
clone_size: NA
d_call: TRBD1
v_call: TRBV5-1
j_call: TRBJ1-1

cdr3_nt: TGTGCCAGCAGCTTAGGAGGCGTTACTGCCAAAAACATTCAGTACTTC
cdr3_aa: CASSLGGVTAKNIQYF
clone_size: NA
d_call: NA
v_call: TRBV7-2
j_call: TRBJ2-4

cdr3_nt: TGTGCCAGCAGCTTGGGGCAGGGAAAGAACTATGGCTACACCTTC
cdr3_aa: CASSLGQGKNYGYTF
clone_size: NA
d_call: NA
v_call: TRBV11-2
j_call: TRBJ1-2

cdr3_nt: TGTGCCAGCAGTTTAGGGGAGGGGACCGGGGAGCTGTTTTTT
cdr3_aa: CASSLGEGTGELFF
clone_size: NA
d_call: TRBD2
v_call: TRBV27
j_call: TRBJ2-2

cdr3_nt: TGTGCCAGCAGTGAAGCGCTTCGGGCTAGCGGGAGTAATGAGCAGTTCTTC
cdr3_aa: CASSEALRASGSNEQFF
clone_size: NA
d_call: TRBD2
v_call: TRBV6-1
j_call: TRBJ2-1

cdr3_nt: TGTGCCAGCAGCCAAGGTGGCAGCGGTCCGAACACCGGGGAGCTGTTTTTT
cdr3_aa: CASSQGGSGPNTGELFF
clone_size: few
d_call: NA
v_call: TRBV3-1/TRBV3-2
j_call: TRBJ2-2

cdr3_nt: TGTGCCAGCAGCCGGACTAGCGGGATCGAAGAGACCCAGTACTTC
cdr3_aa: CASSRTSGIEETQYF
clone_size: NA
d_call: TRBD2
v_call: TRBV5-4
j_call: TRBJ2-5

cdr3_nt: TGCGCCAGCAGCTTGGGGGACAGCGAAAAACTGTTTTTT
cdr3_aa: CASSLGDSEKLFF
clone_size: NA
d_call: TRBD1
v_call: TRBV5-1
j_call: TRBJ1-4

cdr3_nt: TGTGCCAGCAGCTTAGCGTGGTGGACGGAGGCAGAAGCTTTCTTT
cdr3_aa: CASSLAWWTEAEAFF
clone_size: NA
d_call: NA
v_call: TRBV7-2
j_call: TRBJ1-1

cdr3_nt: TGCGCCAGCAGCCAAACGGACAGGGGAGGTCAGCCCCAGCATTTT
cdr3_aa: CASSQTDRGGQPQHF
clone_size: NA
d_call: TRBD1
v_call: TRBV4-3
j_call: TRBJ1-5

cdr3_nt: TGTGCCAGCAGTTCGGGACAGGGGAGCAATCAGCCCCAGCATTTT
cdr3_aa: CASSSGQGSNQPQHF
clone_size: NA
d_call: TRBD1
v_call: TRBV5-8
j_call: TRBJ1-5

cdr3_nt: TGTGCCAGCAGCACGTTCAAGGGGGCGCGAGAGACCCAGTACTTC
cdr3_aa: CASSTFKGARETQYF
clone_size: NA
d_call: TRBD1
v_call: TRBV5-4
j_call: TRBJ2-5

cdr3_nt: TGTGCCACCAGTGTTACACTAGCGGGGGGGCCCAATGAGCAGTTCTTC
cdr3_aa: CATSVTLAGGPNEQFF
clone_size: once
d_call: TRBD2
v_call: TRBV24-1
j_call: TRBJ2-1

cdr3_nt: TGTGCCAGCAGACCGCAGGACAGGTCTAACTATGGCTACACCTTC
cdr3_aa: CASRPQDRSNYGYTF
clone_size: NA
d_call: TRBD1
v_call: TRBV6-6
j_call: TRBJ1-2

cdr3_nt: TGTGCCAGCTCACCCGAACGAGGGACTAGCGGGAGTAGAAATGAGCAGTTCTTC
cdr3_aa: CASSPERGTSGSRNEQFF
clone_size: NA
d_call: TRBD2
v_call: TRBV18
j_call: TRBJ2-1

cdr3_nt: TGTGCCAGCAGGGCTCGGGAGGGGGCGTCCTATGGCTACACCTTC
cdr3_aa: CASRAREGASYGYTF
clone_size: NA
d_call: TRBD1
v_call: TRBV5-5
j_call: TRBJ1-2

cdr3_nt: TGTGCCAGTAGTATCGGGACTAGCGGGGGGAGGTACGAGCAGTACTTC
cdr3_aa: CASSIGTSGGRYEQYF
clone_size: NA
d_call: TRBD2
v_call: TRBV19
j_call: TRBJ2-7

cdr3_nt: TGCGCCAGCAGCCAAGTGAGACAGGCGGGTGAAAAACTGTTTTTT
cdr3_aa: CASSQVRQAGEKLFF
clone_size: NA
d_call: NA
v_call: TRBV4-3
j_call: TRBJ1-4